Each of the 22 T cell receptor beta chains below was sequenced from the same sample in a study of beta chain features in type 1 diabetes (dated by TCRdb to the late 2010s). Receptor amplification or capture employed the immunoSEQ multiplex PCR assay. The entire isolated RNA was reverse transcribed using the High Capacity cDNA Reverse Transcription Kit, and thus expressed TCRB transcripts were sequenced. TCRdb limited this immuneACCESS table to in-frame rearrangements with V and J called. A share of clones is missing; checked studies link under half to unresolved V genes, and the rest is unexplained. The sample table records roughly 350,000 clones; around a tenth of these occur just once. Approximately 0.6% of the sample is taken by the ten largest. For these TCRs, the target antigens are not known. General conclusions and limits of the study: A moderate but significant shortening of TCRB CDR3 length was observed in type 1 diabetes patients in all four CD4+ subsets.

What was sequenced was central memory CD4+ T cells from blood. The receptors here all came from a man under 40 with type 1 diabetes.

The rearrangement uses TRBV15 and TRBJ1-5; 7 bases map to TRBD1. Trimming took 0 bases from V and 7 from J; bases not matched to a gene: 3. CDR3 length: 14 amino acids. Germline V lookup: CDR1 LNHNV, CDR2 YYDKDF (reference sequence). The CDR3 DNA follows: TGTGCCACCAGCAGAGAGAGGGGGCCGCAGCCCCAGCATTTT. Its protein product is CATSRERGPQPQHF.

The genes are TRBV28 and TRBJ2-7; the D gene is possibly TRBD1 (6 bases). Trimming left V 3 bases short and J 1 base short, with 19 bases between. This CDR3 is built from 17 residues. Germline-derived CDR1 and CDR2 are MDHEN and SYDVKM. The CDR3 loop reads CASSFIFRGVRSYEQYF. The CDR3 nucleotides are TGTGCCAGCAGTTTTATATTCAGGGGCGTTCGTTCCTACGAGCAGTACTTC.

This clone turned up a few times. This chain uses TRBV15 with TRBJ1-1, with a tentative D call TRBD1 (6 bases). Trimming removed 0 bases from V and 7 bases from J, with 15 bases in between. The germline CDR1 and CDR2 sequences are LNHNV and YYDKDF (reference sequence). The CDR3 has 15 amino acids. Written as DNA, the CDR3 is TGTGCCACCAGCAGAGAACAGGCAGGGGCAGATGAAGCTTTCTTT. Amino acid sequence: CATSREQAGADEAFF. Full variable domain (outside the CDR3, taken from reference TRBV15 and TRBJ1-1): DAMVIQNPRYQVTQFGKPVTLSCSQTLNHNVMYWYQQKSSQAPKLLFHYYDKDFNNEADTPDNFQSRRPNTSFCFLDIRSPGLGDTAMYLCATSREQAGADEAFFGQGTRLTVV.

The V and J genes are TRBV9 and TRBJ2-7; TRBD2 might be the D (6 bases). Germline V gene sequence: CDR1 SGDLS, CDR2 YYNGEE. The CDR3 consists of 16 residues. The V gene lost 2 bases and the J gene lost 1 base, with 16 bases spanning the gap. The CDR3: CASSVASAPLSYEQYF. DNA for the CDR3: TGTGCCAGCAGCGTGGCTAGCGCCCCTCTGTCCTACGAGCAGTACTTC.

This clone was counted ten times or more. V and J are TRBV29-1 and TRBJ2-7; tentative D call: TRBD1 (6 bases). V was pared by 7 bases and J by 1 base, with 11 bases between. CDR3 length: 12 amino acids. Germline V lookup: CDR1 SQVTM, CDR2 ANQGSEA. The CDR3 nucleotides read TGCAGCGCGGCCAGGGGTTCCTACGAGCAGTACTTC. It is translated as CSAARGSYEQYF.

The chain is built from TRBV30 and TRBJ1-4, with a tentative D call TRBD1 (5 bases). CDR1 is GTSNPN and CDR2 is SVGIG in the germline V gene (reference sequence). This CDR3 has 13 residues. V lost 4 bases and J lost 5, with 11 bases in between. CDR3 nucleotides: TGTGCCTGGAAACGCAGGGAGAATGAAAAACTGTTTTTT. Protein: CAWKRRENEKLFF.

The gene calls are TRBV7-2 and TRBJ2-1; 7 bases line up with TRBD1. This CDR3 region has 16 residues. The germline CDR1 and CDR2 sequences are SGHTA and FQGNSA. Losses at the gene ends were 4 bases for V and 2 bases for J; bases not matched to a gene: 8. The CDR3 reads CASSSSTGNTYNEQFF. DNA for the CDR3: TGTGCCAGCAGCTCCTCGACAGGGAATACCTACAATGAGCAGTTCTTC.

This chain connects TRBV10-3 to TRBJ2-7; TRBD2 matches 9 bases. Germline CDR1 ENHRY, CDR2 SYGVKD. This CDR3 region has 14 residues. V lost 6 bases and J lost 4; bases outside the gene matches: 7. The CDR3 DNA sequence: TGTGCCATCAGCGGGACTAGCAGGCGTTACGAGCAGTACTTC. It yields the protein CAISGTSRRYEQYF.

This clone was found a few times. CDR3 coding DNA: TGTGCCAGCAGCACAGGGGACCGGAGGCAGGGGGAGCTGTTTTTT. It yields the protein CASSTGDRRQGELFF. The V gene is TRBV7-8, the J gene TRBJ2-2, with 7 nucleotides matching TRBD1. CDR1 and CDR2 from the germline V gene are SGHVS and FQNEAQ. J lost 8 bases, V lost 5 bases, and 11 bases had no gene match. The CDR3 runs to 15 residues.

This clone was detected many times. This chain links TRBV5-6 with TRBJ2-5; D not resolved. Germline-derived CDR1 and CDR2 are SGHDT and YYEEEE. Trimming stripped 4 bases from V and 0 bases from J, with 4 bases between. The CDR3 loop spans 12 amino acids. CDR3 residues: CASSTHQETQYF. The CDR3 coding sequence is TGTGCCAGCAGCACACACCAAGAGACCCAGTACTTC.

This clone was counted at least ten times. This sequence joins TRBV28 and TRBJ2-1; no definite D call. V lost 6 bases and J lost 0, with 12 bases in between. Per the germline V gene, CDR1 is MDHEN and CDR2 is SYDVKM. The CDR3 sequence is 15 residues long. CDR3 nucleotides: TGTGCCAGCAGCATCGACGCTAACTCCTACAATGAGCAGTTCTTC. This sequence encodes CASSIDANSYNEQFF.

This clone was detected a few times. CDR3 DNA: TGTGCCAGCAGCCAAGAGGGTGGCGGAGGAACTAAGTATTTT. Translation: CASSQEGGGGTKYF. This chain uses TRBV7-9 with TRBJ2-3; tentatively, D is TRBD2 (5 bases). The CDR3 covers 14 residues. V lost 5 bases, J lost 13 bases, and 22 bases lay in between. The germline gives CDR1 SEHNR, CDR2 FQNEAQ (reference sequence).

This clone was seen more than once but under ten times. V is TRBV29-1 and J is TRBJ2-2; no clear D gene. Looked up from germline, CDR1 is SQVTM and CDR2 is ANQGSEA. With 3 bases removed from V and 3 bases from J, the gap between germline ends came to 2 bases. This CDR3 has 11 amino acids. CDR3 in amino acids: CSVDYTGELFF. The CDR3 nucleotides read TGCAGCGTTGACTACACCGGGGAGCTGTTTTTT.

V usage is TRBV11-2 and J usage is TRBJ1-2; maybe TRBD1 (5 bases). The CDR3 covers 12 residues. Between the trimmed V and J ends, which lost 2 bases and 5 bases, there was a span of 6 bases. CDR1 is SGHAT and CDR2 is FQNNGV in the germline V gene. CDR3 DNA: TGTGCCAGCAGCTTATCAGGGTATGGCTACACCTTC. Its protein is CASSLSGYGYTF.

This clone was observed many times. The chain links TRBV6-6 to TRBJ2-7; D possibly corresponds to TRBD1 (6 bases). Trimming shortened V by 0 bases and J by 7 bases, and 7 bases separated the two germline ends. In germline, CDR1 is MNHNY, CDR2 SVGAGI (reference sequence). CDR3 length equals 12 residues. The CDR3, as DNA: TGTGCCAGCAGTTACTCCGGACAGGAGCAGTACTTC. It is translated as CASSYSGQEQYF.

The table lists this clone with a few counts. It is unclear where the CDR3 begins or ends on the DNA, so no DNA is shown, and the CDR3 is as TCRdb lists it. V gene TRBV25-1 combines with J gene TRBJ2-2; the table names TRBD2, a call not compared with the DNA. A total of 15 residues make up the CDR3, ends included. Germline V gives CDR1 MGHDK, CDR2 SYGVNS. The CDR3 spells CASSESPDTPGSCFF.

This clone was seen many times. One end of the junction does not line up with germline, which may come from a read error. The chain has TRBV7-7 and TRBJ2-1; 8 positions agree with TRBD2. CDR1 is SSHAT and CDR2 is FNYEAQ in the germline V gene (reference sequence). The CDR3 covers 15 residues. The CDR3 region has the DNA TGTGCTAGCAGCTTAGGCAATAGCGGGGACAATGAGCAGTTCTTC. This sequence encodes CASSLGNSGDNEQFF. Based on the CDR3 plus reference TRBV7-7 and TRBJ2-1, the full variable domain is GAGVSQSPRYKVTKRGQDVTLRCDPISSHATLYWYQQALGQGPEFLTYFNYEAQPDKSGLPSDRFSAERPEGSISTLTIQRTEQRDSAMYRCASSLGNSGDNEQFFGPGTRLTVL.

There are a few counts of this clone. The chain couples TRBV7-2 to TRBJ2-1; TRBD2 matches at 7 bases. The CDR3 is 14 amino acids. The germline gives CDR1 SGHTA, CDR2 FQGNSA. V was clipped by 2 bases and J by 10 bases; unmatched bases: 8. The DNA of the CDR3 is TGTGCCAGCAGCTTAACGGGAGGTGCGGGAGAGCAGTTCTTC. It translates to CASSLTGGAGEQFF.

The genes are TRBV11-1 and TRBJ2-5; TRBD2 aligns across 8 bases. Germline CDR1 SGHAT, CDR2 FQDESV (reference sequence). V lost 5 bases, J lost 4 bases, and 6 bases stayed unmatched. This CDR3 is built from 14 residues. CDR3 residues: CASSPGAGGETQYF. In DNA, the CDR3 is TGTGCCAGCAGCCCTGGCGCGGGGGGAGAGACCCAGTACTTC.

In its sample, this clone was seen a few times. The chain couples TRBV19 to TRBJ1-1, with D perhaps matching TRBD1 (6 bases). The CDR3 has 13 residues. V was clipped by 9 bases and J by 1 base, with 12 bases between them. Germline V gives CDR1 LNHDA, CDR2 SQIVND (reference sequence). The CDR3 sequence is CASLQGKNTEAFF. In nucleotides, the CDR3 is TGTGCCAGCTTACAGGGCAAGAACACTGAAGCTTTCTTT.

This clone was seen more than once but under ten times. The J gene is TRBJ1-2, the V gene TRBV30, with 7 nucleotides matching TRBD1. The CDR3 has 14 residues. Germline values: CDR1 GTSNPN, CDR2 SVGIG (reference sequence). Germline trimming cut 3 bases from V and 8 bases from J; bases unmatched to any gene: 12. CDR3 region: CAWSPILRGQGYTF. CDR3 DNA: TGTGCCTGGAGCCCAATCCTGAGGGGGCAAGGCTACACCTTC.

This clone was counted ten times or more. The chain joins TRBV5-1 to TRBJ2-3, with D perhaps TRBD2 (5 bases). The CDR3 covers 15 residues. CDR1 is SGHRS, CDR2 YFSETQ, per germline. V was pared by 5 bases and J by 6 bases, with 19 bases between. The CDR3 DNA sequence: TGCGCCAGCAGGACGGAAGCGGCCTTTAGGGATACGCAGTATTTT. This translates into CASRTEAAFRDTQYF.